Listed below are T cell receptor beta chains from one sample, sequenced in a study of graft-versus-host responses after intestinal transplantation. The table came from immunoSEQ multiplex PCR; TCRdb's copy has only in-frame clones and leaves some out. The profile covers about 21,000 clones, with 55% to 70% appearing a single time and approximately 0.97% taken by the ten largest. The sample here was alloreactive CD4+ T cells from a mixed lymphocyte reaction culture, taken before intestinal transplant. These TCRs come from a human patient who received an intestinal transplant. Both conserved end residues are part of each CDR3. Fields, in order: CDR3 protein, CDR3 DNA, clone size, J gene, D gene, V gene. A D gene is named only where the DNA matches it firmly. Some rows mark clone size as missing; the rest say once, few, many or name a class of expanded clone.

CDR3aa: CASTATAVYGYTF
CDR3nt: TGTGCCAGCACCGCGACAGCCGTCTATGGCTACACCTTC
abundance: once
j_gene: TRBJ1-2
d_gene: -
v_gene: TRBV28

CDR3aa: CASSYSGGGLRDEQFF
CDR3nt: TGTGCCAGCAGTTACTCCGGAGGGGGACTAAGGGATGAGCAGTTCTTC
abundance: -
j_gene: TRBJ2-1
d_gene: -
v_gene: TRBV6-5

CDR3aa: CASSRTSGYVEQYF
CDR3nt: TGTGCCAGTAGTCGGACTAGCGGGTACGTCGAGCAGTACTTC
abundance: few
j_gene: TRBJ2-7
d_gene: TRBD2
v_gene: TRBV19

CDR3aa: CASSLSGGPVSGYTF
CDR3nt: TGTGCCAGCAGCTTATCGGGGGGCCCCGTGTCTGGCTACACCTTC
abundance: -
j_gene: TRBJ1-2
d_gene: -
v_gene: TRBV7-2

CDR3aa: CASSPGQGYNEQFF
CDR3nt: TGTGCCAGCAGCCCGGGACAGGGTTACAATGAGCAGTTCTTC
abundance: -
j_gene: TRBJ2-1
d_gene: TRBD1
v_gene: TRBV7-9

CDR3aa: CASSFSVEAFF
CDR3nt: TGTGCCAGCAGCTTTTCGGTTGAAGCTTTCTTT
abundance: -
j_gene: TRBJ1-1
d_gene: -
v_gene: TRBV7-9

CDR3aa: CASSEPGTGYTGELFF
CDR3nt: TGCGCCAGCAGTGAGCCCGGGACAGGGTATACCGGGGAGCTGTTTTTT
abundance: few
j_gene: TRBJ2-2
d_gene: TRBD1
v_gene: TRBV10-2

CDR3aa: CASSSGPGGYGYTF
CDR3nt: TGTGCCAGCAGCAGCGGACCGGGGGGCTATGGCTACACCTTC
abundance: -
j_gene: TRBJ1-2
d_gene: -
v_gene: TRBV13

CDR3aa: CASSLSRGHTEAFF
CDR3nt: TGTGCCAGCAGCTTGTCTAGGGGTCACACTGAAGCTTTCTTT
abundance: -
j_gene: TRBJ1-1
d_gene: -
v_gene: TRBV5-4

CDR3aa: CASSPYSNQPQHF
CDR3nt: TGTGCCAGCTCACCATATAGCAATCAGCCCCAGCATTTT
abundance: few
j_gene: TRBJ1-5
d_gene: -
v_gene: TRBV18

CDR3aa: CASSAPGQVGAFF
CDR3nt: TGTGCCAGCAGTGCACCGGGACAGGTGGGAGCTTTCTTT
abundance: -
j_gene: TRBJ1-1
d_gene: TRBD1
v_gene: TRBV6-1

CDR3aa: CASSRAGSNQPQHF
CDR3nt: TGTGCCAGCAGCCGTGCCGGGTCGAATCAGCCCCAGCATTTT
abundance: -
j_gene: TRBJ1-5
d_gene: -
v_gene: TRBV28

CDR3aa: CAWSNTGNQPQHF
CDR3nt: TGTGCCTGGAGTAATACAGGGAATCAGCCCCAGCATTTT
abundance: -
j_gene: TRBJ1-5
d_gene: -
v_gene: TRBV30

CDR3aa: CASSPIYGTGISYNEQFF
CDR3nt: TGTGCCAGCAGCCCAATCTACGGCACAGGAATCTCCTACAATGAGCAGTTCTTC
abundance: -
j_gene: TRBJ2-1
d_gene: -
v_gene: TRBV5-5

CDR3aa: CASGLISNQPQHF
CDR3nt: TGTGCCAGCGGGCTGATTAGCAATCAGCCCCAGCATTTT
abundance: -
j_gene: TRBJ1-5
d_gene: -
v_gene: TRBV28

CDR3aa: CASSLAGVTKETQYF
CDR3nt: TGTGCCAGCAGCCTAGCCGGGGTAACCAAAGAGACCCAGTACTTC
abundance: -
j_gene: TRBJ2-5
d_gene: -
v_gene: TRBV7-9

CDR3aa: CAWSSGRSYNSPLHF
CDR3nt: TGTGCCTGGAGTAGTGGGAGATCCTATAATTCACCCCTCCACTTT
abundance: -
j_gene: TRBJ1-6
d_gene: -
v_gene: TRBV30

CDR3aa: CASSSSTVNYGYTF
CDR3nt: TGTGCCAGCAGTTCATCGACAGTTAACTATGGCTACACCTTC
abundance: -
j_gene: TRBJ1-2
d_gene: -
v_gene: TRBV28

CDR3aa: CASSTLAGGRVLRQETQYF
CDR3nt: TGTGCCAGCAGCACACTAGCGGGGGGCAGAGTGTTACGGCAAGAGACCCAGTACTTC
abundance: few
j_gene: TRBJ2-5
d_gene: TRBD2
v_gene: TRBV7-9

CDR3aa: CASSTTAGHPTEAFF
CDR3nt: TGCGCCAGCAGCACCACCGCGGGCCATCCCACTGAAGCTTTCTTT
abundance: few
j_gene: TRBJ1-1
d_gene: -
v_gene: TRBV5-1

CDR3aa: CASTTGGVRVNQPQHF
CDR3nt: TGTGCCAGTACTACAGGAGGGGTCCGGGTGAATCAGCCCCAGCATTTT
abundance: few
j_gene: TRBJ1-5
d_gene: -
v_gene: TRBV19

CDR3aa: CASSGSGGLNYEQYF
CDR3nt: TGCGCCAGCAGCGGGAGCGGGGGGTTAAACTACGAGCAGTACTTC
abundance: -
j_gene: TRBJ2-7
d_gene: TRBD2
v_gene: TRBV5-1

CDR3aa: CASSQYSNQPQHF
CDR3nt: TGTGCCAGCAGTCAGTATAGCAATCAGCCCCAGCATTTT
abundance: -
j_gene: TRBJ1-5
d_gene: -
v_gene: TRBV6-6

CDR3aa: CASRSTSGSYNEQFF
CDR3nt: TGTGCCAGCAGAAGCACTAGCGGCTCCTACAATGAGCAGTTCTTC
abundance: few
j_gene: TRBJ2-1
d_gene: TRBD2
v_gene: TRBV6-1

CDR3aa: CASSTTGSGNTIYF
CDR3nt: TGCGCCAGCAGCACGACAGGCTCTGGAAACACCATATATTTT
abundance: -
j_gene: TRBJ1-3
d_gene: -
v_gene: TRBV4-1

CDR3aa: CASSEARNTEAFF
CDR3nt: TGTGCCAGCAGTGAAGCGAGGAACACTGAAGCTTTCTTT
abundance: -
j_gene: TRBJ1-1
d_gene: -
v_gene: TRBV6-1

CDR3aa: CAWSKGLAVETQYF
CDR3nt: TGTGCCTGGAGTAAGGGACTAGCGGTGGAGACCCAGTACTTC
abundance: -
j_gene: TRBJ2-5
d_gene: TRBD2
v_gene: TRBV30

CDR3aa: CASSFAGQGRYGYTF
CDR3nt: TGTGCCAGCAGCTTTGCCGGACAGGGTCGGTATGGCTACACCTTC
abundance: -
j_gene: TRBJ1-2
d_gene: TRBD1
v_gene: TRBV5-6

CDR3aa: CASSDRGAYGYTF
CDR3nt: TGTGCCAGCAGTGACCGAGGTGCGTATGGCTACACCTTC
abundance: -
j_gene: TRBJ1-2
d_gene: -
v_gene: TRBV6-1

CDR3aa: CAIRSSSYEQYF
CDR3nt: TGTGCCATCAGGAGTAGCTCCTACGAGCAGTACTTC
abundance: -
j_gene: TRBJ2-7
d_gene: -
v_gene: TRBV10-3

CDR3aa: CASSQLLTGSYEQYF
CDR3nt: TGTGCCAGCAGTCAACTTTTGACAGGCTCCTACGAGCAGTACTTC
abundance: -
j_gene: TRBJ2-7
d_gene: -
v_gene: TRBV6-5

CDR3aa: CASTRAGGTDTQYF
CDR3nt: TGCGCCAGCACCAGAGCGGGGGGCACAGATACGCAGTATTTT
abundance: -
j_gene: TRBJ2-3
d_gene: TRBD2
v_gene: TRBV10-2

CDR3aa: CASSLTGRGEKLFF
CDR3nt: TGCGCCAGCAGCTTAACGGGGAGGGGTGAAAAACTGTTTTTT
abundance: -
j_gene: TRBJ1-4
d_gene: -
v_gene: TRBV5-1

CDR3aa: CASSGTSGRWTDTQYF
CDR3nt: TGTGCCAGCAGCGGTACTAGCGGGAGGTGGACAGATACGCAGTATTTT
abundance: -
j_gene: TRBJ2-3
d_gene: -
v_gene: TRBV21-1

CDR3aa: CASSKDNSGANVLTF
CDR3nt: TGTGCCAGCAGCAAAGACAACTCTGGGGCCAACGTCCTGACTTTC
abundance: -
j_gene: TRBJ2-6
d_gene: -
v_gene: TRBV21-1

CDR3aa: CASSPFWNTEAFF
CDR3nt: TGCGCCAGCAGCCCCTTTTGGAACACTGAAGCTTTCTTT
abundance: -
j_gene: TRBJ1-1
d_gene: -
v_gene: TRBV5-1

CDR3aa: CASSSASGTGELFF
CDR3nt: TGTGCCAGCAGCTCCGCTAGCGGTACCGGGGAGCTGTTTTTT
abundance: few
j_gene: TRBJ2-2
d_gene: TRBD2
v_gene: TRBV7-3

CDR3aa: CASSPETGYQTQYF
CDR3nt: TGTGCCAGCTCACCGGAGACAGGATACCAGACCCAGTACTTC
abundance: -
j_gene: TRBJ2-5
d_gene: -
v_gene: TRBV18

CDR3aa: CAWSAVRNTGELFF
CDR3nt: TGTGCCTGGAGTGCGGTCCGGAACACCGGGGAGCTGTTTTTT
abundance: -
j_gene: TRBJ2-2
d_gene: -
v_gene: TRBV30

CDR3aa: CASSLSGRAKNEQFF
CDR3nt: TGTGCCAGCAGCTTAAGCGGGAGGGCCAAGAATGAGCAGTTCTTC
abundance: -
j_gene: TRBJ2-1
d_gene: TRBD2
v_gene: TRBV7-3

CDR3aa: CAWRRGARETQYF
CDR3nt: TGTGCCTGGAGGCGGGGGGCCAGGGAGACCCAGTACTTC
abundance: once
j_gene: TRBJ2-5
d_gene: TRBD2
v_gene: TRBV30

CDR3aa: CASSHRTDLTSEQFF
CDR3nt: TGTGCCAGCAGTCATCGGACAGACCTTACCTCTGAGCAGTTCTTC
abundance: -
j_gene: TRBJ2-1
d_gene: -
v_gene: TRBV5-5

CDR3aa: CASSLTGYEQYF
CDR3nt: TGCGCCAGCAGCTTGACAGGGTACGAGCAGTACTTC
abundance: -
j_gene: TRBJ2-7
d_gene: -
v_gene: TRBV5-1

CDR3aa: CASSLGQGGRAFF
CDR3nt: TGTGCCAGCAGCCTGGGACAGGGGGGGAGAGCTTTCTTT
abundance: -
j_gene: TRBJ1-1
d_gene: TRBD1
v_gene: TRBV6-5

CDR3aa: CASSPHRGLGGQETQYF
CDR3nt: TGTGCCAGCAGTCCGCACAGGGGGCTGGGGGGACAAGAGACCCAGTACTTC
abundance: -
j_gene: TRBJ2-5
d_gene: TRBD1
v_gene: TRBV28

CDR3aa: CASSLHAGGNTDTQYF
CDR3nt: TGTGCCAGCAGCCTACATGCGGGGGGGAACACAGATACGCAGTATTTT
abundance: -
j_gene: TRBJ2-3
d_gene: TRBD2
v_gene: TRBV7-9

CDR3aa: CASRLGRSYGYTF
CDR3nt: TGCGCCAGCAGATTGGGACGGAGCTATGGCTACACCTTC
abundance: -
j_gene: TRBJ1-2
d_gene: -
v_gene: TRBV5-1

CDR3aa: CASSASGSSYNEQFF
CDR3nt: TGCGCCAGCAGCGCGAGCGGGAGTTCGTACAATGAGCAGTTCTTC
abundance: few
j_gene: TRBJ2-1
d_gene: TRBD2
v_gene: TRBV5-1

CDR3aa: CAWSQDSDGYTF
CDR3nt: TGTGCCTGGAGTCAGGATAGCGATGGCTACACCTTC
abundance: few
j_gene: TRBJ1-2
d_gene: -
v_gene: TRBV30

CDR3aa: CAWRKDRGSSYNEQFF
CDR3nt: TGTGCCTGGAGAAAGGACCGGGGGAGCTCCTACAATGAGCAGTTCTTC
abundance: -
j_gene: TRBJ2-1
d_gene: -
v_gene: TRBV30

CDR3aa: CASSPTSGMTYEQYF
CDR3nt: TGTGCCAGTAGCCCGACTAGCGGGATGACCTACGAGCAGTACTTC
abundance: -
j_gene: TRBJ2-7
d_gene: TRBD2
v_gene: TRBV19

CDR3aa: CASSRTGSLYNEQFF
CDR3nt: TGTGCCAGCAGTCGCACGGGATCCCTCTACAATGAGCAGTTCTTC
abundance: -
j_gene: TRBJ2-1
d_gene: -
v_gene: TRBV6-5

CDR3aa: CASSPGTDTQYF
CDR3nt: TGTGCCAGCTCACCCGGCACAGATACGCAGTATTTT
abundance: -
j_gene: TRBJ2-3
d_gene: -
v_gene: TRBV18

CDR3aa: CASSRQETDTQYF
CDR3nt: TGTGCCAGCTCAAGACAGGAGACAGATACGCAGTATTTT
abundance: -
j_gene: TRBJ2-3
d_gene: -
v_gene: TRBV18

CDR3aa: CASSVSGQETQYF
CDR3nt: TGCGCCAGCAGCGTTTCGGGCCAAGAGACCCAGTACTTC
abundance: -
j_gene: TRBJ2-5
d_gene: -
v_gene: TRBV4-1

CDR3aa: CAISGDSLNEKLFF
CDR3nt: TGTGCCATCTCCGGGGACAGCCTTAATGAAAAACTGTTTTTT
abundance: -
j_gene: TRBJ1-4
d_gene: TRBD1
v_gene: TRBV10-3

CDR3aa: CASSLALTDTQYF
CDR3nt: TGTGCCAGCTCACTAGCACTTACAGATACGCAGTATTTT
abundance: -
j_gene: TRBJ2-3
d_gene: -
v_gene: TRBV18

CDR3aa: CASRETGTGQPQHF
CDR3nt: TGTGCCAGCAGAGAGACAGGGACTGGTCAGCCCCAGCATTTT
abundance: few
j_gene: TRBJ1-5
d_gene: TRBD1
v_gene: TRBV6-1